These 3 T cell receptor beta chains were all obtained from the same sample, sequenced in a study. TCRdb used MiXCR to reprocess the 5' RACE reads, holding one entry per CDR3 protein. The sample contains around 50,000 distinct CDR3 sequences, around 28% of which appear only once. Material for sequencing was tumor-infiltrating memory CD4+ T cells sorted from the breast tumor. Subset meaning: memory CD4+ T cells, CD4+CD45RO+CD25-. The receptors come from a female donor with breast cancer.

The chain uses TRBV9 and TRBJ2-5; a possible D gene is TRBD1 (5 bases). CDR3 size: 15 residues. Germline-derived CDR1 and CDR2 are SGDLS and YYNGEE. With 0 bases removed from V and 3 bases from J, the gap between germline ends came to 12 bases. For the CDR3, the DNA is TGTGCCAGCAGCGTAGGGGGCAGGGTAGAAGAGACCCAGTACTTC. Encoded protein: CASSVGGRVEETQYF.

In this sample, this clonotype turned up many times. The V and J genes are TRBV7-9 and TRBJ2-7, with a possible D match to TRBD1 (6 bases). Deletions cut 0 bases from V and 7 bases from J, with 16 bases between. The germline gives CDR1 SEHNR, CDR2 FQNEAQ (reference sequence). There are 15 residues in the CDR3. CDR3 sequence: CASSLAPPGAGEQYF. The CDR3 DNA is TGTGCCAGCAGCTTAGCCCCCCCAGGGGCAGGGGAGCAGTACTTC.

This clonotype turned up a few times. The chain recombines TRBV7-9 with TRBJ2-1; D possibly matches TRBD1 or TRBD2 (5 bases each). V dropped 5 bases and J dropped 12 bases, with 11 bases sitting between them. This CDR3 is built from 11 residues. Germline V gene sequence: CDR1 SEHNR, CDR2 FQNEAQ (reference sequence). In DNA, the CDR3 is TGTGCCAGCAGCGAGACAGAGGGGCAGTTCTTC. Translation: CASSETEGQFF.